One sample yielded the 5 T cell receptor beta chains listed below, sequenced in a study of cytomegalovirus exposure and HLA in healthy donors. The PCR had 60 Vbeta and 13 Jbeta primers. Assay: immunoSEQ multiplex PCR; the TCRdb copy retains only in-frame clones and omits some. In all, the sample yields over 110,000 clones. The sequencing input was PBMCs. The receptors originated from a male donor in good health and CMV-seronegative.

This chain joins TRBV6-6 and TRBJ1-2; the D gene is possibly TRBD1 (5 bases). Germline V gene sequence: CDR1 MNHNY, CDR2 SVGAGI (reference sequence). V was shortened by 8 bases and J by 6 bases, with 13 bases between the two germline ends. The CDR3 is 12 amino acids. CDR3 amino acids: CASEEGVNGYTF. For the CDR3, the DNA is TGTGCCAGCGAAGAAGGGGTGAATGGCTACACCTTC.

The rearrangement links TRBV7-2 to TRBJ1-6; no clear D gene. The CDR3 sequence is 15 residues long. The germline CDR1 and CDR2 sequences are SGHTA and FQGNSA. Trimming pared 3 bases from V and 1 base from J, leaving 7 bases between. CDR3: CASSLMSSYNSPLHF. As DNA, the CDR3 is TGTGCCAGCAGCTTGATGAGTTCCTATAATTCACCCCTCCACTTT.

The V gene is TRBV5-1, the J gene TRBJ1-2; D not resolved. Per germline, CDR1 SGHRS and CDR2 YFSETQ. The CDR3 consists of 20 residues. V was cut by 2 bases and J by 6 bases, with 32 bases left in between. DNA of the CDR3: TGCGCCAGCAGCTTCACTCCGACCTTACCGAAGTACTCCGGGGAAGATGGCTACACCTTC. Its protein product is CASSFTPTLPKYSGEDGYTF.

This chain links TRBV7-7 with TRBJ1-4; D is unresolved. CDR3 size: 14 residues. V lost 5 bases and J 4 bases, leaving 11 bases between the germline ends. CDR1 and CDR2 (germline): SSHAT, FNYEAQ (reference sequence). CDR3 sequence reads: CASSPTDNNEKLFF. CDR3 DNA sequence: TGTGCCAGCAGCCCAACAGACAATAATGAAAAACTGTTTTTT.

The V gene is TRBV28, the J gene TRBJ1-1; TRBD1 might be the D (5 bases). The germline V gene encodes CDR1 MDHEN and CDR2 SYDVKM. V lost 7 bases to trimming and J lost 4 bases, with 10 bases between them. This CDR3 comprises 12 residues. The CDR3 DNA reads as TGTGCCAGCACCCTAAGGGGCACTGAAGCTTTCTTT. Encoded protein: CASTLRGTEAFF. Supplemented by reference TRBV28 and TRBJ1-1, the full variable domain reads DVKVTQSSRYLVKRTGEKVFLECVQDMDHENMFWYRQDPGLGLRLIYFSYDVKMKEKGDIPEGYSVSREKKERFSLILESASTNQTSMYLCASTLRGTEAFFGQGTRLTVV.